This T cell receptor beta chain emerged from a study of cytomegalovirus exposure and HLA in healthy donors. The germline V gene encodes CDR1 SSHAT and CDR2 FNYEAQ (reference sequence). The CDR3 length is 13 residues. Primers: 60 Vbeta forward and 13 Jbeta reverse. The table came from immunoSEQ multiplex PCR; TCRdb's copy has only in-frame clones and leaves some out. This sample has approximately 180,000 clones, with 81% found just once. A note on this clone: A read error may account for a junction end that differs from germline.

Sequencing used PBMCs. The chain is built from TRBV7-7 and TRBJ2-7, with 7 bases aligning to TRBD1. This sequence was found in a man aged 18 to 29 in good health and CMV-seronegative. The CDR3 loop reads CASSYGTAYEQYF. As DNA, the CDR3 is TGTGCTAGCAGCTACGGGACAGCCTACGAGCAGTACTTC. Using reference TRBV7-7 and TRBJ2-7 for the parts outside the CDR3, the full variable domain is GAGVSQSPRYKVTKRGQDVTLRCDPISSHATLYWYQQALGQGPEFLTYFNYEAQPDKSGLPSDRFSAERPEGSISTLTIQRTEQRDSAMYRCASSYGTAYEQYFGPGTRLTVT.